The 7 T cell receptor beta chains reported below all come from one sample, sequenced in a study of T cells in Graves' hyperthyroidism and ophthalmopathy. The TCR beta CDR3 regions underwent amplification using RNA transcripts as the source. During a first-round RT-PCR of the TCR CDR3, the HTBI primer set was used. Using its own MiXCR run on the multiplex PCR reads, TCRdb lists one record per CDR3 protein. The table has under 200,000 distinct CDR3 sequences, about 9% seen once. Source material: blood. These receptors originate from a woman aged 18-29 years with Graves' hyperthyroidism that later progressed to Graves' ophthalmopathy.

The table lists this clonotype with many counts. V gene TRBV28 combines with J gene TRBJ1-5; TRBD1 matches 9 bases. The CDR3 runs to 16 residues. From germline, CDR1 is MDHEN and CDR2 SYDVKM. V gave up 4 bases and J gave up 2 bases; unmatched junction bases: 6. In DNA, the CDR3 is TGTGCCAGCAGTTACACACAGGGGGCAGGCAATCAGCCCCAGCATTTT. Encoded protein: CASSYTQGAGNQPQHF.

This clonotype was detected ten times or more. The chain couples TRBV20-1 to TRBJ2-7, with 7 bases that match TRBD2. CDR1 is DFQATT and CDR2 is SNEGSKA in the germline V gene (reference sequence). With V trimmed by 5 bases and J by 3 bases, 1 base remained unmatched. This CDR3 contains 11 residues. CDR3: CSAGTNYEQYF. DNA for the CDR3: TGCAGTGCTGGGACTAACTACGAGCAGTACTTC.

This clonotype was seen repeatedly, ten times or more. The rearrangement links TRBV11-1 to TRBJ1-2, with D unclear. The CDR3 contains 14 residues. Germline V gives CDR1 SGHAT, CDR2 FQDESV (reference sequence). V gave up 2 bases and J gave up 6 bases, with 13 bases separating them. Here the CDR3 reads CASSLRGTRNGYTF. The CDR3 DNA reads as TGTGCCAGCAGCTTAAGAGGAACGAGGAATGGCTACACCTTC.

This chain connects TRBV3-1 to TRBJ1-2; 9 bases match TRBD1. The germline V gene has CDR1 LGHDT and CDR2 YNNKEL (reference sequence). CDR3 length: 16 residues. The ends lost 0 bases at V and 3 bases at J; junction bases unmatched: 5. The CDR3 region has the DNA TGTGCCAGCAGCCAAGATGTACGGACAGGGGACTATGGCTACACCTTC. Protein: CASSQDVRTGDYGYTF.

V is TRBV12-3 or TRBV12-4 and J is TRBJ1-1; possibly TRBD1 for D (6 bases). The CDR3 extends over 15 amino acids. V gave up 5 bases and J gave up 0 bases, with 13 bases separating them. CDR3 sequence reads: CASSRGGLLNTEAFF. DNA of the CDR3: TGTGCCAGCAGTCGCGGGGGCCTATTGAACACTGAAGCTTTCTTT.

This clonotype showed up many times. The chain's CDR3 is CASSQDLLAGTLSDEQYF. The CDR3, as DNA: TGTGCCAGCAGCCAAGATTTACTAGCGGGGACCCTCAGCGACGAGCAGTACTTC. The chain has TRBV4-2 and TRBJ2-7, with 10 nucleotides matching TRBD2. CDR1 and CDR2 (germline): LGHNA, YNFKEQ. The CDR3 loop spans 18 amino acids. J lost 5 bases, V lost 0 bases, and 13 bases had no gene match.

The CDR3 DNA sequence: TGCAGTGCTAGAGATTTATTGGGAGATCGAACAAACAATGAGCAGTTCTTC. Its protein product is CSARDLLGDRTNNEQFF. The genes are TRBV20-1 and TRBJ2-1; D is possibly TRBD2 (5 bases). The CDR3 sequence is 17 residues long. The germline V and J ends were trimmed by 0 bases and 5 bases, with 20 bases remaining between them. Germline assignment: CDR1 DFQATT and CDR2 SNEGSKA (reference sequence).